Sequencing of this TCR beta chain was carried out in a study of cytomegalovirus exposure and HLA in healthy donors. Study results and caveats: A later analysis found common viral pathogens apparently linked to several of the most significant clusters.

This CDR3 has 13 residues. V was shortened by 1 base and J by 7 bases, with 9 bases between the two germline ends. Germline CDR1 SGHTA, CDR2 FQGNSA. It was with 60 Vbeta and 13 Jbeta primers that the PCR ran. Here immunoSEQ multiplex PCR was the method, and the copy in TCRdb shows in-frame clones only, minus some. The table has fewer than 200,000 clones, around 72% seen once. Remarks on this clone: The antigen is undetermined.

This TCR derives from a man between 45 and 60 years old in good health and CMV-seronegative. The chain recombines TRBV7-2 with TRBJ2-3; D ambiguous. The sequencing sample was made of PBMCs. The DNA for the CDR3 is TGTGCCAGCAGCTTAGATACAGCCTATACGCAGTATTTT. Translation gives CASSLDTAYTQYF.